Sequencing of this T cell receptor (beta chain) was carried out in a study of T-cell reconstitution after alpha-beta-depleted transplantation in children. Germline CDR1 is SGHAT and CDR2 is FQNNGV. This CDR3 is built from 18 residues. With 2 bases removed from V and 0 bases from J, the gap between germline ends came to 17 bases. Unique molecular identifiers were used to barcode this TCRbeta library. TCRdb reprocessed the PCR reads with MiXCR, giving one entry per CDR3 protein. The table has roughly 500,000 distinct CDR3 sequences, about 31% seen once; the top ten hold around 2.5%. The specimen was PBMCs from the stem cell graft donor, collected from the stem cell graft. The chain employs TRBV11-2 and TRBJ2-1, with D perhaps matching TRBD1 or TRBD2 (5 bases each). The source is a human donor who donated a stem cell graft to a child with aplastic anemia. The chain's CDR3 is CASSLRSFGTPSYNEQFF. CDR3 coding DNA: TGTGCCAGCAGCTTAAGGTCGTTCGGGACCCCCTCCTACAATGAGCAGTTCTTC. The complete variable domain, with remaining parts taken from reference TRBV11-2 and TRBJ2-1, reads EAGVAQSPRYKIIEKRQSVAFWCNPISGHATLYWYQQILGQGPKLLIQFQNNGVVDDSQLPKDRFSAERLKGVDSTLKIQPAKLEDSAVYLCASSLRSFGTPSYNEQFFGPGTRLTVL.